This T cell receptor (beta chain) comes out of a study of blood T cell repertoires in COVID-19. At the level of the study: The samples span acute and convalescent COVID-19 from the United States, Italy and Spain. From T cells, B-cell-depleted T cells, or PBMCs came the material, which was cDNA or gDNA.

V lost 4 bases and J lost 2, with 10 bases in between. CDR1 is SEHNR, CDR2 FQNEAQ, per germline (reference sequence). This CDR3 is 14 amino acids long. TCRdb's table, derived via immunoSEQ multiplex PCR, lists solely in-frame clones and lacks some. The repertoire holds about 130,000 clones, with approximately 78% as singletons. Symptom resolution, clearance, or two negative PCRs marked donors in Cohort 3 as recovered. This clonotype originated in a woman in her forties or fifties who had recovered from COVID-19. The chain joins TRBV7-9 to TRBJ2-3; D may be TRBD2 (6 bases). Input material: PBMCs or T cells enriched from blood (not recorded which). The CDR3 DNA reads as TGTGCCAGCAGCTCTCTGGACTACACAGATACGCAGTATTTT. It specifies CASSSLDYTDTQYF.